The table lists the clone carrying this T cell receptor beta chain with a count of one. Its antigen is currently unknown. This entry belongs to a study of blood T cells in healthy people across ages. Aged about 6 to 95, donors were systemically healthy Caucasians from Russia. CDR3 length: 13 residues. The germline V gene has CDR1 MNHEY and CDR2 SMNVEV (reference sequence). V was cut by 6 bases and J by 4 bases, with 12 bases left in between. Notes on the study in general: TCR beta diversity, measured per million T cells, fell in a roughly linear way with age. When set beside aged donors, long-lived donors presented more naive CD4+ cells and higher diversity.

Primers used in a second PCR of about 6 to 12 cycles were a sample-barcoded 5' primer and a J-beta primer mix. Per-sample output comprised a minimum of 2.5 million paired-end reads containing CDR3. TCRdb re-derived calls from the 5' RACE reads in MiXCR, one entry per CDR3 protein. The sample holds around 400,000 distinct CDR3 sequences, approximately 52% seen once. V and J are TRBV27 and TRBJ1-2; D not resolved. The sequenced sample consisted of blood. The TCR originated in a man in his 60s in good health. The CDR3 DNA is TGTGCCAGCAGGCCAAGCGGTTCCTATGGCTACACCTTC. Amino acids: CASRPSGSYGYTF.